This T cell receptor (beta chain) was identified during a study of blood T cell repertoires in COVID-19 (dated by TCRdb to 2018 to 2021). About the investigation overall: Samples from collaborators originated in the United States, Italy and Spain and spanned both the acute and convalescent phases of COVID-19. The material from the prospective study consisted of cDNA or gDNA derived from T cells, B-cell-depleted T cells, or PBMCs. The dataset comprised deeply sampled blood TCRbeta repertoires from subjects exposed to, actively infected with, or recovered from COVID-19. The repertoires were released in a freely available public database intended as a resource for research on the immune response to SARS-CoV-2. The samples were drawn from the first 160 participants of the ongoing ImmuneRACE study and from 950 to 1,500 subjects provided by 6 global collaborators. A de-identified subject ID, COVID-19 status, age in years and sex were almost always included in the sample metadata. HLA class I and class II types, where available, came from metadata supplied by the sample provider rather than from assay-based typing. Here is what the overall study found, with its caveats: How much clinical and demographic metadata was included differed by source and by participant, and the metadata was provided uncurated.

One collaborating source in Seattle enrolled patients while the patients were actively infected and followed the patients over time throughout the course of disease. The collaborating institutions used their own protocols to collect whole blood in K2EDTA tubes. For TCRbeta analysis, collaborators shipped samples in one of three forms: frozen whole blood, isolated PBMCs, or DNA extracted from either of those sample types. The immunoSEQ Assay, a bias-controlled multiplex PCR, was used to amplify TCRbeta CDR3 regions from genomic DNA. The study's own analysis went as follows. Within the assay, amplification of reference gene primers was used to estimate how many nucleated cells each sample contained. To quantify the absolute abundance of each unique TCRbeta CDR3 rearrangement, sequence reads were collapsed and filtered. For each sample, productive Simpson clonality was calculated as the square root of Simpson's diversity index over productive rearrangements. TCRdb holds this immuneACCESS table with in-frame rearrangements only. Some clones are missing; in checked studies, unresolved V genes explain under half, and the rest has no known cause. V and J calls and clone size are as listed in that table; D and trimming were resolved from the DNA. The sample yields around 200,000 clones; approximately 80% were counted once. In total, the top ten clones hold about 15% of the sample.

Details on this clone: Its antigen is unknown. The record has no base qualities; no much larger clone is one base away.

Relative to germline, V is 4 bases shorter and J is 0 bases shorter, with 13 bases between their ends. CDR1 MNHNS and CDR2 SASEGT were looked up in the germline V gene. The CDR3 numbers 17 residues from cysteine through phenylalanine. The read is trimmed to its CDR3 DNA, 51 bases read in frame from base 1. The sequenced sample was peripheral blood. The chain uses TRBV6-1 and TRBJ2-6; TRBD2 is a possible D gene, resting on 6 matching bases. The TCR comes from a woman in her seventies with COVID-19, enrolled during active disease. The CDR3 protein is CASSGGTGNSGANVLTF. DNA sequence: TGTGCCAGCAGTGGGGGGACTGGGAACTCTGGGGCCAACGTCCTGACTTTC.